This record concerns one TCR beta chain sequence. Its antigen target is currently unknown. Base qualities are not recorded, but no much larger clone differs from it by a single base. Genomic DNA was isolated from the sorted cells so that the TCRbeta CDR3 region could be sequenced. The immunoSEQ Assay was used for sequencing of TCRbeta CDR3 regions. TCRdb stores this immuneACCESS table with in-frame sequences only. Part of the clones is absent; in the studies checked, under half of the shortfall reflects unresolved V genes, and no reason is known for the rest. For this sample the table gives some 70,000 clones, of which 80% to 85% were detected only once. The ten largest clones capture roughly 2.4% of the sample. The data belong to a study of OX40 agonist ivuxolimab in advanced cancers. About the full investigation: The costimulatory receptor OX40 (CD134) was targeted by ivuxolimab, a fully human IgG2 agonistic monoclonal antibody. Among the approximately 50 dose-escalation patients, roughly 20 had hepatocellular carcinoma, roughly 15 melanoma, 9 renal cell carcinoma and 9 head and neck cancer. Intravenous ivuxolimab was administered to patients every 2 weeks at six dose levels: 0.01, 0.1, 0.3, 1.5, 3 and 10 mg/kg. Prior anti-PD-1, anti-PD-L1 or anti-CTLA-4 therapy was permitted, and 30% to 50% of dose-escalation patients had received checkpoint inhibitors. The paper describes the monotherapy dose-escalation part (N of about 54 patients) of the phase I trial of ivuxolimab. A male proportion of roughly 80% and a mean age of approximately 58 years, ranging from roughly 23 to 85, were recorded for the dose-escalation cohort. Three dose-escalation patients achieved partial responses, one with hepatocellular carcinoma and two with cutaneous melanoma. Peripheral TCRbeta sequencing was intended to test whether TCR sequence diversity was altered and clonal T-cell expansion was caused by ivuxolimab.

There are 16 amino acids in the CDR3, from cysteine to phenylalanine inclusive. The retained sequence is limited to the CDR3, 48 bases, with the frame set at the first base. The V end gives up 4 bases and the J end 2 bases, leaving 8 bases in the junction not matched to a gene. Based on the germline V gene, the CDR1 and CDR2 sequences are SGHRS and YFSETQ. The trial excluded patients who had a history of autoimmune disease or were on systemic immunosuppression. Peripheral blood for TCR sequencing was collected from all dose cohorts at baseline, on cycle 4 day 1, and on cycle 7 day 1. Samples came from an open-label, multicenter, first-in-human phase I dose-escalation trial of ivuxolimab. The trial enrolled adults with locally advanced or metastatic head and neck squamous cell, hepatocellular, melanoma or renal cell carcinoma. Before TCR sequencing, CD4+ and CD8+ T cells were separately sorted from peripheral blood.

Beyond this particular receptor, the publication reports: In the 0.1-3.0 mg/kg groups, partial responders had among the lowest normalized peripheral clonal expansion, particularly in CD8+ T cells. Which antigens the clonally expanded peripheral T cells were specific for was not determined. After ivuxolimab, more expanded clones were found on average in CD8+ T cells than in CD4+ T cells. Low levels of normalized T-cell clonal expansion were also seen in some nonresponding patients. Clonal expansion of both CD4+ and CD8+ blood T cells was observed from baseline to week 6 at doses 0.1 to 3.0 mg/kg.

The sequence links TRBV5-1 to TRBJ2-3; 9 bases in between match TRBD2. This specimen was CD4+ or CD8+ T cells sorted from blood, taken in a trial of the OX40 agonist ivuxolimab. This receptor was taken from an adult with an advanced solid tumor such as melanoma, head and neck, liver or kidney cancer. CDR3 protein: CASSDGVAGDTDTQYF. The DNA is as follows: TGCGCCAGCAGCGATGGGGTAGCGGGGGACACAGATACGCAGTATTTT.